The 14 T cell receptor beta chains presented below share a single source sample, sequenced in a study of cytomegalovirus exposure and HLA in healthy donors. In the PCR, 60 Vbeta and 13 Jbeta primers were used. The data were produced by immunoSEQ multiplex PCR, yet TCRdb's version contains in-frame clones alone and is incomplete. This table holds approximately 150,000 clones, around 79% found once. Sequenced sample: PBMCs. The receptors stem from a male donor in good health and CMV-seronegative.

Written as DNA, the CDR3 is TGCGCCAGCAGCCAAGAACAGGGAAGGAACAATGAGCAGTTCTTC. Encoded protein: CASSQEQGRNNEQFF. This sequence joins TRBV4-3 and TRBJ2-1, with a possible D match to TRBD1 (6 bases). The germline gives CDR1 LGHNA, CDR2 YSLEER. The CDR3 has 15 amino acids. The V and J ends lost 0 bases and 5 bases respectively, with 11 bases between them.

The rearrangement uses TRBV5-4 and TRBJ2-1; D is unclear. V was trimmed by 5 bases and J by 5 bases, leaving 17 bases between them. CDR3 length: 15 amino acids. The germline V gene has CDR1 SGHNT and CDR2 YYREEE (reference sequence). CDR3 amino acids: CASSPDTPAHNEQFF. The DNA for the CDR3 is TGTGCCAGCAGTCCAGACACGCCCGCGCACAATGAGCAGTTCTTC.

V and J are TRBV29-1 and TRBJ2-1; possible D gene TRBD2, 6 bases. CDR1 is SQVTM, CDR2 ANQGSEA, per germline. This CDR3 has 14 amino acids. The V gene lost 7 bases and the J gene lost 2 bases, with 15 bases spanning the gap. For the CDR3, the DNA is TGCAGCGCTACGGACTATATTGCCTACAATGAGCAGTTCTTC. This encodes CSATDYIAYNEQFF.

The V call is TRBV7-2, the J call TRBJ1-1; no definite D call. The V and J ends lost 6 bases and 1 base respectively, with 3 bases between them. CDR3 length: 11 amino acids. The germline V gene has CDR1 SGHTA and CDR2 FQGNSA. For the CDR3, the DNA is TGTGCCAGCAGACAGAACACTGAAGCTTTCTTT. Its translation is CASRQNTEAFF.

The chain is built from TRBV7-3 and TRBJ2-7; 9 nucleotides agree with TRBD2. CDR3 length equals 15 residues. V was clipped by 2 bases and J by 3 bases; unmatched bases: 5. The V gene's germline CDR1 is SGHTA and CDR2 FQGTGA. CDR3: CASSLAGGGNYEQYF. The DNA of the CDR3 is TGTGCCAGCAGCTTAGCGGGAGGGGGGAACTACGAGCAGTACTTC.

CDR3 in amino acids: CASSRMRGTSGTHNEQFF. The CDR3 bases are TGTGCCAGTAGTAGAATGAGGGGGACTAGCGGGACCCACAATGAGCAGTTCTTC. The chain carries TRBV19 and TRBJ2-1, with 13 bases aligning to TRBD2. This CDR3 has 18 amino acids. The germline gives CDR1 LNHDA, CDR2 SQIVND (reference sequence). The ends lost 4 bases at V and 5 bases at J; junction bases unmatched: 11.

The chain is built from TRBV11-1 and TRBJ1-1; 9 bases are shared with TRBD1. J gave up 7 bases and V 1 base, and 19 bases lay outside the gene matches. Germline CDR1 reads SGHAT; CDR2 reads FQDESV (reference sequence). There are 19 residues in the CDR3. The CDR3 region has the DNA TGTGCCAGCAGCTTAGGCTCTGGGATAAAACAGGGGGCTTTTATTGAAGCTTTCTTT. It yields the protein CASSLGSGIKQGAFIEAFF. The variable domain in full, with the rest retrieved from reference TRBV11-1 and TRBJ1-1, is EAEVAQSPRYKITEKSQAVAFWCDPISGHATLYWYRQILGQGPELLVQFQDESVVDDSQLPKDRFSAERLKGVDSTLKIQPAELGDSAMYLCASSLGSGIKQGAFIEAFFGQGTRLTVV.

This clone was observed a single time. The rearrangement links TRBV6-1 to TRBJ1-4, with 7 bases matching TRBD1. CDR1 is MNHNS, CDR2 SASEGT, per germline. V trimming: 5 bases; J trimming: 8 bases; junction bases outside the gene matches: 8. The CDR3 has 14 residues. For the CDR3, the DNA is TGTGCCAGCAGTCGACAGGGTATTGGAGAAAAACTGTTTTTT. It is translated as CASSRQGIGEKLFF.

This rearrangement joins TRBV18 to TRBJ1-1; 9 bases line up with TRBD1. The CDR3 consists of 14 residues. Germline V gives CDR1 KGHSH, CDR2 LQKENI. Trimming at V came to 4 bases and at J to 3 bases, leaving 3 bases not matched to a gene. This CDR3 reads CASSLQGADTEAFF. CDR3 DNA: TGTGCCAGCTCACTACAGGGGGCTGACACTGAAGCTTTCTTT.

The chain links TRBV5-4 to TRBJ1-2; D not certain. This CDR3 region has 16 residues. V was clipped by 0 bases and J by 3 bases, with 15 bases between them. CDR1 SGHNT and CDR2 YYREEE come from the germline V gene (reference sequence). Here the CDR3 reads CASSLEPRLPDYGYTF. The CDR3 region has the DNA TGTGCCAGCAGCTTGGAGCCACGACTCCCAGACTATGGCTACACCTTC. The full variable domain, with the rest looked up from reference TRBV5-4 and TRBJ1-2, is ETGVTQSPTHLIKTRGQQVTLRCSSQSGHNTVSWYQQALGQGPQFIFQYYREEENGRGNFPPRFSGLQFPNYSSELNVNALELDDSALYLCASSLEPRLPDYGYTFGSGTRLTVV.

The chain is built from TRBV5-1 and TRBJ2-7; 10 bases align to TRBD1. The CDR3 length is 16 residues. CDR1 and CDR2 from the germline V gene are SGHRS and YFSETQ. J lost 6 bases, V lost 0 bases, and 9 bases had no gene match. Here the CDR3 DNA reads TGCGCCAGCAGCTTGGCCTCTCGACAGGGGGCTTCCGAGCAGTACTTC. Its translation is CASSLASRQGASEQYF. Full variable domain (missing parts from reference TRBV5-1 and TRBJ2-7): KAGVTQTPRYLIKTRGQQVTLSCSPISGHRSVSWYQQTPGQGLQFLFEYFSETQRNKGNFPGRFSGRQFSNSRSEMNVSTLELGDSALYLCASSLASRQGASEQYFGPGTRLTVT.

The V call is TRBV4-3, the J call TRBJ2-3; D not certain. The germline V gene has CDR1 LGHNA and CDR2 YSLEER. CDR3 length: 15 amino acids. The germline V and J ends were trimmed by 0 bases and 0 bases, with 7 bases remaining between them. CDR3 coding DNA: TGCGCCAGCAGCCAAGATGGGCAGAGCACAGATACGCAGTATTTT. It translates to CASSQDGQSTDTQYF.

The rearrangement links TRBV2 to TRBJ1-5; the match to TRBD1 covers 7 bases. After removal of 4 bases from V and 3 bases from J, the junction contained 3 bases not matched to a gene. The CDR3 runs to 14 residues. Germline CDR1 and CDR2: SNHLY and FYNNEI. As DNA, the CDR3 is TGTGCCAGCAGTGGGACAGGTTACAATCAGCCCCAGCATTTT. It codes for CASSGTGYNQPQHF. Using reference TRBV2 and TRBJ1-5 for the parts outside the CDR3, the full variable domain is EPEVTQTPSHQVTQMGQEVILRCVPISNHLYFYWYRQILGQKVEFLVSFYNNEISEKSEIFDDQFSVERPDGSNFTLKIRSTKLEDSAMYFCASSGTGYNQPQHFGDGTRLSIL.

The chain joins TRBV7-9 to TRBJ1-1; D ambiguous. The V gene lost 2 bases and the J gene lost 5 bases, with 21 bases spanning the gap. Per germline, CDR1 SEHNR and CDR2 FQNEAQ (reference sequence). The CDR3 covers 17 residues. In DNA, the CDR3 is TGTGCCAGCAGCTTATTGGCCCCCCGGGGAAGCCCGACTGAAGCTTTCTTT. Its translation: CASSLLAPRGSPTEAFF.